This T cell receptor beta chain came from a study of CD8+ T cells in alopecia areata. Study summary: The drug, oral tofacitinib, was given to treated patients at 5 to 10 mg twice daily. Overall study findings and caveats: Especially in alopecia totalis/universalis, lesional scalp showed greater clonality than normal scalp did.

Details on this clone: The antigen remains undetermined.

Once RNA had been extracted, it was reverse transcribed into cDNA to act as the sequencing template. This table comes from immunoSEQ multiplex PCR, and its TCRdb copy is limited to in-frame clones, with some not included. Of roughly 250,000 clones detected, less than 80% appear once; the ten largest clones hold around 1.2%. V lost 4 bases and J 2 bases, leaving 15 bases between the germline ends. The CDR3 runs to 16 residues. Germline lookup yields CDR1 GTSNPN and CDR2 SVGIG (reference sequence). The receptor's source is a human donor with alopecia areata. The gene calls are TRBV30 and TRBJ2-6; D might be TRBD1 (6 bases). The specimen was CD4+ T cells sorted from blood, collected at week 0. CDR3 nucleotides: TGTGCCTGGAATTGGGGGCTGCGGCCTGGGGCCAACGTCCTGACTTTC. Amino acid sequence: CAWNWGLRPGANVLTF.